This T cell receptor (beta chain) was captured by sequencing in a study of cytomegalovirus exposure and HLA in healthy donors. About the research overall: Falling in the Caucasian-associated ancestry cluster were about four fifths of 398 genotyped donors.

Remarks on this clone: The antigen remains unidentified.

Notes on the study in general: Most TCRs appeared rarely, but some public TCRs recurred in many donors.

The PCR ran on 60 Vbeta and 13 Jbeta primers. Clones were read by immunoSEQ multiplex PCR, and TCRdb kept only the in-frame ones, dropping some. The sample shows approximately 200,000 clones, around 77% of them seen only once. The germline V gene encodes CDR1 MNHEY and CDR2 SVGAGI. V lost 0 bases to trimming and J lost 6 bases, with 9 bases between them. The CDR3 contains 14 residues. The gene calls are TRBV6-5 and TRBJ1-5, with D unresolved. What was sequenced was PBMCs. The source of this sequence is a woman aged 18-29 years in good health and CMV-seronegative. The CDR3 loop reads CASSYSSEAQPQHF. CDR3 nucleotides: TGTGCCAGCAGTTACTCGAGCGAAGCTCAGCCCCAGCATTTT.